One sample yielded the 26 T cell receptor beta chains listed below, sequenced in a study of blood T cell repertoires in COVID-19. TCRdb's copy holds only in-frame clones and misses some; the assay was immunoSEQ multiplex PCR. Of about 8,700 clones listed, approximately 92% are singletons. Sequencing used peripheral blood. The receptors were gathered from a woman between 50 and 59 years old with active COVID-19.

In DNA, the CDR3 is TGTGCCAGCAGCTTAGTACTAGGAGGAGAGACCCAGTACTTC. This translates into CASSLVLGGETQYF. The rearrangement links TRBV7-9 to TRBJ2-5; maybe TRBD2 (5 bases). CDR1 SEHNR and CDR2 FQNEAQ come from the germline V gene (reference sequence). This CDR3 is 14 amino acids long. Trimming left V 1 base short and J 4 bases short, with 10 bases between.

This clone showed up just once. This rearrangement joins TRBV28 to TRBJ1-4; a possible D gene is TRBD1 (5 bases). Trimming took 6 bases from V and 11 from J, leaving 13 bases between them. CDR1 MDHEN and CDR2 SYDVKM come from the germline V gene. The CDR3 extends over 12 amino acids. In DNA form, the CDR3 reads TGTGCCAGCAGCCAGGGTCACCGGAAACTGTTTTTT. Its protein product is CASSQGHRKLFF.

The rearrangement joins TRBV9 to TRBJ2-1, with TRBD2 matching over 13 bases. Germline CDR1 SGDLS, CDR2 YYNGEE. V lost 1 base and J lost 6; bases outside the gene matches: 1. The CDR3 runs to 15 residues. CDR3 amino acids: CASSVTSGRVNEQFF. CDR3 nucleotide sequence: TGTGCCAGCAGCGTAACTAGCGGGAGGGTCAATGAGCAGTTCTTC.

The chain joins TRBV18 to TRBJ1-5; D is perhaps TRBD1 (5 bases). Germline assignment: CDR1 KGHSH and CDR2 LQKENI. The CDR3 totals 15 residues. Trimming stripped 1 base from V and 5 bases from J, with 12 bases between. The CDR3 region is CASSPQAGSYQPQHF. CDR3 DNA sequence: TGTGCCAGCTCACCACAGGCAGGGTCCTATCAGCCCCAGCATTTT.

The rearrangement links TRBV28 to TRBJ1-1; D possibly corresponds to TRBD1 (6 bases). Per the germline V gene, CDR1 is MDHEN and CDR2 is SYDVKM. The ends were cut back, 4 bases at V and 10 bases at J, with 13 bases in the middle. The CDR3 is 12 amino acids. The CDR3: CASSSLTGVAFF. CDR3 coding DNA: TGTGCCAGCAGTTCACTGACAGGCGTAGCTTTCTTT.

The CDR3 bases are TGTGCCAGCAGCTTTTTCGGGACTAGCGACCACCGTTACGAGCAGTACTTC. This translates into CASSFFGTSDHRYEQYF. This chain links TRBV11-2 with TRBJ2-7; TRBD2 matches at 10 bases. V lost 3 bases to trimming and J lost 4 bases; unmatched junction nucleotides: 12. The germline CDR1 and CDR2 sequences are SGHAT and FQNNGV. The CDR3 length is 17 residues.

V is TRBV7-2 and J is TRBJ2-7; 7 bases agree with TRBD2. The CDR3 is 16 amino acids. The germline gives CDR1 SGHTA, CDR2 FQGNSA. V shed 5 bases, J shed 4 bases, and the junction held 14 bases outside the gene matches. CDR3 in DNA: TGTGCCAGCAGCCGCTCGGGCGGGAGCCCCCCTTACGAGCAGTACTTC. As protein: CASSRSGGSPPYEQYF. Looking up the rest from reference TRBV7-2 and TRBJ2-7 gives the full variable domain: GAGVSQSPSNKVTEKGKDVELRCDPISGHTALYWYRQSLGQGLEFLIYFQGNSAPDKSGLPSDRFSAERTGGSVSTLTIQRTQQEDSAVYLCASSRSGGSPPYEQYFGPGTRLTVT.

J is TRBJ2-7 and V is TRBV6-2 or TRBV6-3, with no clear D. This CDR3 comprises 13 residues. The ends were cut back, 2 bases at V and 2 bases at J, with 7 bases in the middle. CDR1 is MNHEY and CDR2 is SVGEGT in the germline V gene. CDR3 protein: CASSYGPAYEQYF. The CDR3 DNA reads as TGTGCCAGCAGTTACGGGCCAGCCTACGAGCAGTACTTC.

CDR3 sequence (DNA): TGTGCCAGCAGCTTAGGACAGGGTACTAGCGGCCTCCGGGGTGAGCAGTTCTTC. Translating gives CASSLGQGTSGLRGEQFF. This rearrangement joins TRBV7-9 to TRBJ2-1; D may be TRBD2 (8 bases). The CDR3 spans 18 residues. The V gene lost 1 base and the J gene lost 9 bases, with 25 bases spanning the gap. CDR1 and CDR2 (germline): SEHNR, FQNEAQ (reference sequence).

The CDR3 bases are TGTGCCAGCAGCTCGGGGGGGAGACAGGGCTGGGGAGCTTTCTTT. Its protein is CASSSGGRQGWGAFF. The chain employs TRBV7-9 and TRBJ1-1; 7 nucleotides agree with TRBD1. The germline gives CDR1 SEHNR, CDR2 FQNEAQ (reference sequence). The CDR3 sequence is 15 residues long. The V segment lost 4 bases and the J segment 10 bases; nucleotides outside the gene matches: 15.

CDR3 bases: TGTGCCAGCAGCTCAGTAGCGCTTGGGGTGCAGTACTTC. Protein sequence: CASSSVALGVQYF. This chain uses TRBV5-4 with TRBJ2-7, with a possible D match to TRBD2 (5 bases). Germline assignment: CDR1 SGHNT and CDR2 YYREEE (reference sequence). Trimming left V 3 bases short and J 9 bases short, with 16 bases between. CDR3 length: 13 amino acids.

The chain joins TRBV19 to TRBJ1-5, with D possibly being TRBD1 (5 bases). Trimming pared 4 bases from V and 4 bases from J, leaving 17 bases between. This CDR3 spans 16 amino acids. Germline assignment: CDR1 LNHDA and CDR2 SQIVND (reference sequence). The CDR3 nucleotides read TGTGCCAGTAGTACAAACATGCGGACACTGAATCAGCCCCAGCATTTT. It specifies CASSTNMRTLNQPQHF.

The chain carries TRBV3-1 (or the pseudogene TRBV3-2) and TRBJ1-2, with D maybe TRBD1 (5 bases). The CDR3 is made up of 15 amino acids. Germline lookup yields CDR1 LGHDT and CDR2 YNNKEL (reference sequence). Trimming left V 4 bases short and J 3 bases short, with 15 bases between. The CDR3 sequence: CASSPRDWRYYGYTF. CDR3 coding DNA: TGTGCCAGCAGCCCCAGGGATTGGCGATACTATGGCTACACCTTC.

The V and J genes are TRBV21-1 and TRBJ2-6; the table assigns TRBD1, which was not confirmed against the DNA. TRBV21-1 is a pseudogene locus. This CDR3 has 21 amino acids. CDR3 nucleotide sequence: TGTGCCAGCAGCCGTCTTTCTGGCCGAGACAGCCATTACTCTGGGGCCAACGTCCTGACTTTC. Its protein product is CASSRLSGRDSHYSGANVLTF.

The J gene is TRBJ1-5, the V gene TRBV19; 7 bases line up with TRBD1. V trimming: 7 bases; J trimming: 5 bases; junction bases outside the gene matches: 14. The V gene's germline CDR1 is LNHDA and CDR2 SQIVND (reference sequence). The CDR3 runs to 16 residues. The CDR3 nucleotides are TGTGCCAGTACACCCCGCAGAGGGACAGTGCATCAGCCCCAGCATTTT. Amino acids: CASTPRRGTVHQPQHF.

V gene TRBV7-2 combines with J gene TRBJ1-6; unclear D gene. Per the germline V gene, CDR1 is SGHTA and CDR2 is FQGNSA. The CDR3 has 16 amino acids. Deletions cut 1 base from V and 0 bases from J, with 7 bases between. Here the CDR3 reads CASSLDLSSYNSPLHF. The DNA of the CDR3 is TGTGCCAGCAGCTTAGACTTAAGCTCCTATAATTCACCCCTCCACTTT.

The rearrangement joins TRBV7-6 to TRBJ2-1; the match to TRBD2 covers 10 bases. V lost 5 bases, J lost 3 bases, and 4 bases stayed unmatched. Germline values: CDR1 SGHVS, CDR2 FNYEAQ. This CDR3 is built from 15 residues. In DNA form, the CDR3 reads TGTGCCAGCAGCCGAGCGGGAGGGCGCTACAATGAGCAGTTCTTC. Amino acid sequence: CASSRAGGRYNEQFF.

This clone appeared a single time. V is TRBV3-1 (or the pseudogene TRBV3-2) and J is TRBJ2-5; 12 bases fit TRBD2. Germline-derived CDR1 and CDR2 are LGHDT and YNNKEL (reference sequence). This CDR3 is built from 14 residues. The junction had 1 base not matched to a gene; V was cut back by 4 bases and J by 4 bases. The CDR3, as DNA: TGTGCCAGCAGCCCGGGACTAGCGGGAGAGACCCAGTACTTC. Residues: CASSPGLAGETQYF.

The rearrangement joins TRBV4-1 to TRBJ1-4; the match to TRBD1 covers 11 bases. The CDR3 is 14 residues long. Germline trimming cut 1 base from V and 8 bases from J; bases unmatched to any gene: 0. Germline assignment: CDR1 MGHRA and CDR2 YSYEKL. This chain's CDR3 is CASSQGTGGEKLFF. The CDR3 coding sequence is TGCGCCAGCAGCCAAGGGACAGGGGGCGAAAAACTGTTTTTT.

The chain combines TRBV18 with TRBJ1-5; 7 bases fit TRBD1. Trimming removed 2 bases from V and 2 bases from J; junction bases left unmatched: 3. CDR1 is KGHSH and CDR2 is LQKENI in the germline V gene. The CDR3 covers 15 residues. CDR3 in amino acids: CASSPSTGGNQPQHF. CDR3 bases: TGTGCCAGCTCACCAAGTACAGGGGGCAATCAGCCCCAGCATTTT.

The chain's CDR3 is CASSLGTGVLYEQYF. The CDR3 DNA reads TGTGCCAGTAGTCTAGGGACAGGGGTCCTCTACGAGCAGTACTTC. V usage is TRBV19 and J usage is TRBJ2-7; 10 bases fit TRBD1. The CDR3 length is 15 residues. The trim removed 5 bases at V and 3 bases at J, leaving 7 bases unmatched. Germline lookup yields CDR1 LNHDA and CDR2 SQIVND (reference sequence). The full variable domain, its missing parts supplied by reference TRBV19 and TRBJ2-7, is DGGITQSPKYLFRKEGQNVTLSCEQNLNHDAMYWYRQDPGQGLRLIYYSQIVNDFQKGDIAEGYSVSREKKESFPLTVTSAQKNPTAFYLCASSLGTGVLYEQYFGPGTRLTVT.

The chain uses TRBV4-1 and TRBJ2-7, with 7 bases that match TRBD2. Per the germline V gene, CDR1 is MGHRA and CDR2 is YSYEKL. The CDR3 is made up of 14 amino acids. Trimming at V came to 4 bases and at J to 6 bases, leaving 9 bases not matched to a gene. CDR3 amino acids: CASSLRRAGTEQYF. CDR3 bases: TGCGCCAGCAGCCTCCGTCGAGCGGGAACCGAGCAGTACTTC.

The V gene is TRBV9, the J gene TRBJ2-1; 9 bases are a match to TRBD1. This CDR3 has 18 residues. Germline V CDR1 and CDR2: SGDLS, YYNGEE. Trimming at V came to 3 bases and at J to 2 bases, leaving 12 bases not matched to a gene. The CDR3: CASSASAQGQGPYNEQFF. CDR3 bases: TGTGCCAGCAGCGCCTCCGCCCAAGGACAGGGGCCCTACAATGAGCAGTTCTTC.

As regards this clone: Just one base apart from a much larger clone, this may be a read error. V is TRBV18 and J is TRBJ2-2, with D unclear. Looked up from germline, CDR1 is KGHSH and CDR2 is LQKENI. There are 11 residues in the CDR3. The CDR3 sequence is CANSLTGELFF. CDR3 DNA: TGTGCCAACTCACTAACCGGGGAGCTGTTTTTT.

The rearrangement links TRBV2 to TRBJ1-6; 10 bases align to TRBD1. The CDR3 is 17 residues long. The V segment lost 2 bases and the J segment 3 bases; nucleotides outside the gene matches: 4. The germline V gene encodes CDR1 SNHLY and CDR2 FYNNEI. CDR3 sequence: CASSERQGALYNSPLHF. CDR3 sequence (DNA): TGTGCCAGCAGTGAAAGACAGGGGGCGCTCTATAATTCACCCCTCCACTTT.

This sequence joins TRBV28 and TRBJ2-3, with D perhaps matching TRBD2 (7 bases). CDR3 length: 15 amino acids. The ends were cut back, 1 base at V and 6 bases at J, with 14 bases in the middle. The germline CDR1 and CDR2 sequences are MDHEN and SYDVKM. The DNA for the CDR3 is TGTGCCAGCAGTTTATTCCTAGGGAGGGGGGATACGCAGTATTTT. The encoded protein is CASSLFLGRGDTQYF.